The 11 T cell receptor beta chains presented below share a single source sample, sequenced in a study of blood T cell repertoires in COVID-19. Produced via immunoSEQ multiplex PCR; TCRdb's table is partial and in-frame only. Among 250,000 to 300,000 clones listed, around 88% were seen once. The material sequenced was PBMCs or T cells enriched from blood (not recorded which). The receptors shown here come from a man aged 35-49 years who had recovered from COVID-19.

The chain combines TRBV18 with TRBJ2-5; no reliable D call. The germline V gene has CDR1 KGHSH and CDR2 LQKENI. V gave up 3 bases and J gave up 0 bases, with 5 bases separating them. The CDR3 covers 13 residues. This CDR3 is CASSPTNQETQYF. CDR3 bases: TGTGCCAGCTCACCGACAAACCAAGAGACCCAGTACTTC.

The J gene is TRBJ2-7, the V gene TRBV2; 8 bases are shared with TRBD2. CDR1 is SNHLY and CDR2 is FYNNEI in the germline V gene. The CDR3 spans 14 residues. After removal of 3 bases from V and 2 bases from J, the junction contained 3 bases not matched to a gene. The CDR3, as DNA: TGTGCCAGCAGTGAGGAGCGGGGGCCCTACGAGCAGTACTTC. It specifies CASSEERGPYEQYF.

This clone was found a few times. The chain combines TRBV7-6 with TRBJ2-2, with D possibly TRBD1 on 5 matching bases. Trimming shortened V by 0 bases and J by 4 bases, and 12 bases separated the two germline ends. Germline values: CDR1 SGHVS, CDR2 FNYEAQ. The CDR3 is made up of 16 amino acids. CDR3 residues: CASSLAAGSGTGELFF. The CDR3 nucleotides are TGTGCCAGCAGCTTAGCGGCAGGGTCTGGCACCGGGGAGCTGTTTTTT.

V and J are TRBV19 and TRBJ2-3; possibly TRBD2 for D (6 bases). Germline CDR1 is LNHDA and CDR2 is SQIVND (reference sequence). The germline V and J ends were trimmed by 4 bases and 3 bases, with 17 bases remaining between them. There are 16 residues in the CDR3. CDR3 sequence reads: CASSTGTFSGTDTQYF. The CDR3 DNA reads TGTGCCAGTAGTACCGGGACTTTTAGTGGGACAGATACGCAGTATTTT.

The rearrangement links TRBV11-2 to TRBJ2-7; D remains ambiguous. Trimming removed 1 base from V and 2 bases from J, with 6 bases in between. From germline, CDR1 is SGHAT and CDR2 FQNNGV. The CDR3 totals 13 residues. As DNA, the CDR3 is TGTGCCAGCAGCTTAGTCGACACCTACGAGCAGTACTTC. The encoded protein is CASSLVDTYEQYF.

J is TRBJ2-7 and V is TRBV27; D might be TRBD2 (7 bases). The CDR3 has 14 residues. Trimming left V 5 bases short and J 7 bases short, with 18 bases between. The V gene's germline CDR1 is MNHEY and CDR2 SMNVEV (reference sequence). The CDR3 loop reads CASSPRGAGEEQYF. The CDR3 coding sequence is TGTGCCAGCAGTCCCCGGGGGGCAGGGGAAGAGCAGTACTTC.

This clone was observed once. This chain's CDR3 is CASSQGRTGPLGNTIYF. The CDR3, as DNA: TGCGCCAGCAGCCAAGGCCGGACAGGTCCTCTCGGAAACACCATATATTTT. The chain has TRBV4-1 and TRBJ1-3, with 7 bases identical to TRBD1. This CDR3 is built from 17 residues. Germline assignment: CDR1 MGHRA and CDR2 YSYEKL. V dropped 1 base and J dropped 4; count of bases not matched to a gene: 10.

This chain links TRBV28 with TRBJ2-3; 8 positions match TRBD2. The CDR3 is 20 amino acids. Looked up from germline, CDR1 is MDHEN and CDR2 is SYDVKM. V lost 4 bases, J lost 1 base, and 19 bases stayed unmatched. This CDR3 is CASSSPGFAGGRVGTDTQYF. As DNA, the CDR3 is TGTGCCAGCAGTTCCCCCGGCTTCGCGGGAGGCCGGGTAGGCACAGATACGCAGTATTTT. Full variable domain (missing parts from reference TRBV28 and TRBJ2-3): DVKVTQSSRYLVKRTGEKVFLECVQDMDHENMFWYRQDPGLGLRLIYFSYDVKMKEKGDIPEGYSVSREKKERFSLILESASTNQTSMYLCASSSPGFAGGRVGTDTQYFGPGTRLTVL.

This clone was counted only a few times. This sequence joins TRBV2 and TRBJ1-2, with 7 nucleotides matching TRBD1. This CDR3 region has 17 residues. The V and J ends lost 6 bases and 0 bases, in that order; junction bases with no gene match: 13. CDR1 and CDR2 (germline): SNHLY, FYNNEI. This chain's CDR3 is CASSLTGVGITNYGYTF. Written as DNA, the CDR3 is TGTGCCAGCAGCTTAACAGGGGTTGGGATAACTAACTATGGCTACACCTTC.

This clone has more than one count but fewer than ten. The rearrangement links TRBV7-2 to TRBJ1-5; D is undetermined. The V end was cut by 7 bases, the J end by 6 bases, with 13 bases between. The CDR3 is 13 amino acids. Germline V gene data show CDR1 as SGHTA and CDR2 as FQGNSA. CDR3 region: CASTPEVGQPQHF. DNA of the CDR3: TGTGCCAGCACCCCAGAGGTGGGTCAGCCCCAGCATTTT. Looking up the rest from reference TRBV7-2 and TRBJ1-5 gives the full variable domain: GAGVSQSPSNKVTEKGKDVELRCDPISGHTALYWYRQSLGQGLEFLIYFQGNSAPDKSGLPSDRFSAERTGGSVSTLTIQRTQQEDSAVYLCASTPEVGQPQHFGDGTRLSIL.

Only one count was recorded for this clone. The chain uses TRBV15 and TRBJ1-5; D remains unclear. Germline V gene data show CDR1 as LNHNV and CDR2 as YYDKDF (reference sequence). V dropped 6 bases and J dropped 2 bases, with 14 bases sitting between them. The CDR3 is made up of 15 amino acids. The CDR3, as DNA: TGTGCCACCAGAAACCAGATTGCTGGCAATCAGCCCCAGCATTTT. This translates into CATRNQIAGNQPQHF.